The entry that follows covers one T cell receptor (beta chain) sequence. The sample originates from a study of blood T cell repertoires in COVID-19. There are 13 residues in the CDR3. The V gene's germline CDR1 is MGHRA and CDR2 YSYEKL. With 1 base removed from V and 9 bases from J, the gap between germline ends came to 10 bases. The data were produced by immunoSEQ multiplex PCR, yet TCRdb's version contains in-frame clones alone and is incomplete. The sample holds about 210,000 clones, roughly 90% seen once. This TCR derives from a man aged 18 to 35 with acute COVID-19. The chain couples TRBV4-1 to TRBJ2-1, with D uncertain. What was sequenced was PBMCs or T cells enriched from blood (not recorded which). CDR3 bases: TGCGCCAGCAGCCAAGTGTATGCCGGTGAGCAGTTCTTC. This codes for CASSQVYAGEQFF.